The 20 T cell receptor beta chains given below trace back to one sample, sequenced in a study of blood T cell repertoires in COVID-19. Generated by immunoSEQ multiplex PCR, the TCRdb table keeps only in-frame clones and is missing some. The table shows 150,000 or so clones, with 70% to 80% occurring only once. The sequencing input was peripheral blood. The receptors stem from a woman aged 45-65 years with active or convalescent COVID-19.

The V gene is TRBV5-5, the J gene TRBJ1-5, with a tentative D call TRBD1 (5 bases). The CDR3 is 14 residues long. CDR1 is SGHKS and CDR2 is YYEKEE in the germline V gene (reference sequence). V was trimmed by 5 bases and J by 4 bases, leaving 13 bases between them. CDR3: CASSFQGLNQPQHF. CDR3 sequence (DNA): TGTGCCAGCAGTTTTCAGGGATTGAATCAGCCCCAGCATTTT. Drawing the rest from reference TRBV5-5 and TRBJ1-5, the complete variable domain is DAGVTQSPTHLIKTRGQQVTLRCSPISGHKSVSWYQQVLGQGPQFIFQYYEKEERGRGNFPDRFSARQFPNYSSELNVNALLLGDSALYLCASSFQGLNQPQHFGDGTRLSIL.

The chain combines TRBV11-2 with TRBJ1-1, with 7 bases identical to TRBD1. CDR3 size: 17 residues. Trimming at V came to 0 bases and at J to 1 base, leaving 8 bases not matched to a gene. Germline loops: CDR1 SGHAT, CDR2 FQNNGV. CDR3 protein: CASSLDQVRQGNTEAFF. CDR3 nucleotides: TGTGCCAGCAGCTTAGATCAGGTAAGACAGGGGAACACTGAAGCTTTCTTT.

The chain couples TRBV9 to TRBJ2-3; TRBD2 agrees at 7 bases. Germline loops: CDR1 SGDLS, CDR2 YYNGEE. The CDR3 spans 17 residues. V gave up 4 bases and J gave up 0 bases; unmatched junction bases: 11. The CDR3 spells CASSLTGLGPSTDTQYF. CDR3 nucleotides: TGTGCCAGCAGCTTAACCGGACTAGGGCCTAGCACAGATACGCAGTATTTT.

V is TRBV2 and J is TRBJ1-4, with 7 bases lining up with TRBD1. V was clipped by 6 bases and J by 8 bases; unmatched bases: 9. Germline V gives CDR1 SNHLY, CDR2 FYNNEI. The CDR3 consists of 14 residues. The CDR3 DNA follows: TGTGCCAGCAGGCTGAAGGGACAGCCAGAAAAACTGTTTTTT. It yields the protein CASRLKGQPEKLFF.

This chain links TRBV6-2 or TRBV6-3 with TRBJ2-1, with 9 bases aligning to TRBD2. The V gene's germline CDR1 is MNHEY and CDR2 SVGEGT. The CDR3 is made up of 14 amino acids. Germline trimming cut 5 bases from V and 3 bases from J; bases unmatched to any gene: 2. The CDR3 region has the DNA TGTGCCAGCAGTCGGACTAGCGACTACAATGAGCAGTTCTTC. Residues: CASSRTSDYNEQFF.

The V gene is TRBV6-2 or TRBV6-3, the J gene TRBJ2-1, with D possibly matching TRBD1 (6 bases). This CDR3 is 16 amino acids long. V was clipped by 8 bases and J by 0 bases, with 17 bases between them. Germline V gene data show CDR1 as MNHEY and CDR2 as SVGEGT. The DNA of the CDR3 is TGTGCCAGCCGTTCTGGGACACCGCGCTCCTACAATGAGCAGTTCTTC. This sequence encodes CASRSGTPRSYNEQFF.

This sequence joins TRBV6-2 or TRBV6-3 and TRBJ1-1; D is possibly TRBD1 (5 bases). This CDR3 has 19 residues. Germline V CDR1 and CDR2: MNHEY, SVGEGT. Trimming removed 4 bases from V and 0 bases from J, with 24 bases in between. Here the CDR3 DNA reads TGTGCCAGCAGTTCACCCACCACGCAAAGACAGAAGATGAACACTGAAGCTTTCTTT. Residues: CASSSPTTQRQKMNTEAFF.

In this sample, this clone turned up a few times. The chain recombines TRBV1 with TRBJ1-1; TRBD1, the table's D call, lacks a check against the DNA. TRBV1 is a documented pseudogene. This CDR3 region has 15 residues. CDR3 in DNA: TGCACCAGCAGCCCGGGACAGGGGGATGACACTGAAGCTTTCTTT. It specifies CTSSPGQGDDTEAFF.

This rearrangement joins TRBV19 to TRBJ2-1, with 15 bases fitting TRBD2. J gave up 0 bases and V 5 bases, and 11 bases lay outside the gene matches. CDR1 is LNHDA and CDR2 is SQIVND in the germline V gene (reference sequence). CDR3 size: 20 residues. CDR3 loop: CASSLRGGTSGRSSYNEQFF. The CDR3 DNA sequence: TGTGCCAGTAGTCTACGGGGGGGGACTAGCGGGAGGAGCTCCTACAATGAGCAGTTCTTC. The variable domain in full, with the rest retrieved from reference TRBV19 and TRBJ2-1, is DGGITQSPKYLFRKEGQNVTLSCEQNLNHDAMYWYRQDPGQGLRLIYYSQIVNDFQKGDIAEGYSVSREKKESFPLTVTSAQKNPTAFYLCASSLRGGTSGRSSYNEQFFGPGTRLTVL.

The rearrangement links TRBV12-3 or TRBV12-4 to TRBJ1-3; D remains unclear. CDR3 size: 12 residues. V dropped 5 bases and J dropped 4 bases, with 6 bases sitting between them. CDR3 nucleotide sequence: TGTGCCAGCAGTACGGGAGGAAACACCATATATTTT. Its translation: CASSTGGNTIYF.

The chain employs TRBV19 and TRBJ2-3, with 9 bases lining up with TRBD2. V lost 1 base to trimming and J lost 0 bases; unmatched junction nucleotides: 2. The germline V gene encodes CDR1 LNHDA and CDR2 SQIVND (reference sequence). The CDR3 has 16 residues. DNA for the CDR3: TGTGCCAGTAGTATAGTAGCGGGGGTTAGCACAGATACGCAGTATTTT. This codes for CASSIVAGVSTDTQYF.

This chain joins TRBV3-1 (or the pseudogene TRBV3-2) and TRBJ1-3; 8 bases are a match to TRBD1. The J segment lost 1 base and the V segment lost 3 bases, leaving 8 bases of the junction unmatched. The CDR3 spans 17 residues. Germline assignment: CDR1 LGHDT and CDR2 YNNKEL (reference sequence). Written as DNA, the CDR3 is TGTGCCAGCAGCCATGCCGGACAGGGAAGGTCTGGAAACACCATATATTTT. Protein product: CASSHAGQGRSGNTIYF.

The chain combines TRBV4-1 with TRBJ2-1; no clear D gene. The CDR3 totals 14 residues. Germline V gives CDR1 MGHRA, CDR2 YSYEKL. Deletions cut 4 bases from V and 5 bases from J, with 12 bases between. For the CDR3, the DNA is TGCGCCAGCAGCCCACAAATCAGCGACAATGAGCAGTTCTTC. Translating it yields CASSPQISDNEQFF.

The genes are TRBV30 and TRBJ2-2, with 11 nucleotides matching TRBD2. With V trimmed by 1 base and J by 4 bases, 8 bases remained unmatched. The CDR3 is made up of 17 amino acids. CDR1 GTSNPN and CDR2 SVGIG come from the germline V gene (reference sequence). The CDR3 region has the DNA TGTGCCTGGAGTGCTTTAGCGGGGGGGCCGGCCACCGGGGAGCTGTTTTTT. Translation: CAWSALAGGPATGELFF.

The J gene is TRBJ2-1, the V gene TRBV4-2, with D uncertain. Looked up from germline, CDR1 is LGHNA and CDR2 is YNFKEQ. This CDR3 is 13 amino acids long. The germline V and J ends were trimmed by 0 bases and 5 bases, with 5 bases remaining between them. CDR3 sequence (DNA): TGTGCCAGCAGCCAAGACTTAAACAATGAGCAGTTCTTC. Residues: CASSQDLNNEQFF.

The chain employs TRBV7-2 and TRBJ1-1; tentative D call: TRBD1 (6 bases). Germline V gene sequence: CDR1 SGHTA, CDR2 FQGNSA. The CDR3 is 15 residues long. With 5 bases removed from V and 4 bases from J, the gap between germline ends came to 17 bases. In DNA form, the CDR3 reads TGTGCCAGCAGCCCCCGCCCACAGGGAAGCACTGAAGCTTTCTTT. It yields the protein CASSPRPQGSTEAFF.

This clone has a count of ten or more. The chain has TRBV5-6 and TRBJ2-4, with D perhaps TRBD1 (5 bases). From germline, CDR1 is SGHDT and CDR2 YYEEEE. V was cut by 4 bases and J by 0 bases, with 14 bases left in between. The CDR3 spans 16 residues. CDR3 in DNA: TGTGCCAGCAGCCTAGGGGTGGCGGTAGCCAAAAACATTCAGTACTTC. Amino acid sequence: CASSLGVAVAKNIQYF.

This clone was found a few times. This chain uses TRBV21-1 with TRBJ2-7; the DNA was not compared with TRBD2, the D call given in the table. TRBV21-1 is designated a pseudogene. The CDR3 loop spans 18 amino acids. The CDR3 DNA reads TGTGCCAGCAGTTTTCGACTAGTAGGTGATTTAAGGTGTAAGGAGCAGTACTTC. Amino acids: CASSFRLVGDLRCKEQYF.

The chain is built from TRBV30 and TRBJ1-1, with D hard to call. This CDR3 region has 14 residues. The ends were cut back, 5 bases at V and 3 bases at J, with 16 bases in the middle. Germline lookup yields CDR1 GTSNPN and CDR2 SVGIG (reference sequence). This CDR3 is CAWGLAPRYTEAFF. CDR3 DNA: TGTGCCTGGGGTCTGGCTCCGAGGTACACTGAAGCTTTCTTT.

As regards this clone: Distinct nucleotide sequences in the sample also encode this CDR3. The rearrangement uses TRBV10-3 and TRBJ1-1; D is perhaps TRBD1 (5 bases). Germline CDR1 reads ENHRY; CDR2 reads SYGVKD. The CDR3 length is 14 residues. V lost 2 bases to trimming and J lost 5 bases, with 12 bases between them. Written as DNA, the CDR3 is TGTGCCATCAGTGAGGGACAACCAAATACTGAAGCTTTCTTT. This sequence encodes CAISEGQPNTEAFF.